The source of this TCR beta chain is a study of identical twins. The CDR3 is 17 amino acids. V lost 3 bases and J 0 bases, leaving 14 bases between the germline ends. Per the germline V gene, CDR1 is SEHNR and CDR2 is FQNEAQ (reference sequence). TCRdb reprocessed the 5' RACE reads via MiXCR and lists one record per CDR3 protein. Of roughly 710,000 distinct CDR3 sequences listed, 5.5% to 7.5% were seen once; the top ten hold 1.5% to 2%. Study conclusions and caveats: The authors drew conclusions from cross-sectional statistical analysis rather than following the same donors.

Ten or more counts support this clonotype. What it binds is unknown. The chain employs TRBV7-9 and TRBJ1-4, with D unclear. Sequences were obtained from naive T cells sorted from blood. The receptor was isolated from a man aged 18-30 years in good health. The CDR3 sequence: CASSLNLIGATNEKLFF. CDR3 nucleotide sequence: TGTGCCAGCAGCTTGAACCTCATAGGTGCAACTAATGAAAAACTGTTTTTT.